The text below deals with one T cell receptor beta chain. The antigen remains unidentified. A read error may account for a junction end that differs from germline. Breast cancer patients provided tissue from their axillary draining lymph nodes. The source of the sample is a study of breast tumors, draining lymph nodes, adjacent tissues. Overall study results and limits: Tumor and nontumor repertoires were significantly more similar in luminal-like than in basal-like breast cancer. That most tumor T cells come from lymph nodes remained unproven.

There are 16 residues in the CDR3. The V gene's germline CDR1 is SGHRS and CDR2 YFSETQ. TCRdb recomputed calls from the multiplex PCR reads with MiXCR, one row per CDR3 protein. The sample holds 150,000 to 200,000 distinct CDR3 sequences, approximately 33% seen once. The receptor was derived from a female donor with breast cancer. Some clones in this sample may be carry-over from other donors' samples. Input material: axillary lymph node tissue. This sequence joins TRBV5-1 and TRBJ2-3; 10 nucleotides match TRBD2. The CDR3 reads CASSSLLAGDADTQYF. For the CDR3, the DNA is TGCGCCAGCAGCTCACTCCTAGCGGGAGACGCAGATACGCAGTACTTT.